These T cell receptor beta chains were read from a single sample in a study of shared clonotypes between healthy human individuals. The assay was immunoSEQ multiplex PCR, and TCRdb's table has in-frame clones only and misses some. The sample contains 1.4 million or so clones, roughly 98.5% of which appear only once. The sequenced sample consisted of naive CD4+ T cells sorted from blood. These receptors all come from a man aged 30 to 39 in good health. Both conserved end residues are part of each CDR3. A D gene is named only where the DNA matches it firmly. Only some rows state a clone size, as once, few, many or a class for expanded clones.

j_call: TRBJ1-1; clone_size: NA; d_call: NA; v_call: TRBV10-3; cdr3_aa: CAITGVGVTEAFF; cdr3_nt: TGTGCCATCACGGGAGTCGGAGTGACTGAAGCTTTCTTT
j_call: TRBJ2-7; clone_size: NA; d_call: TRBD2; v_call: TRBV11-2; cdr3_aa: CASSLVRGGYSYEQYF; cdr3_nt: TGTGCCAGCAGCTTAGTACGCGGGGGTTACTCCTACGAGCAGTACTTC
j_call: TRBJ2-2; clone_size: NA; d_call: TRBD2; v_call: TRBV5-4; cdr3_aa: CASTLAGDTGELFF; cdr3_nt: TGTGCCAGCACCTTAGCGGGAGACACCGGGGAGCTGTTTTTT
j_call: TRBJ2-2; clone_size: NA; d_call: NA; v_call: TRBV7-9; cdr3_aa: CASSTQPNTGELFF; cdr3_nt: TGTGCCAGCAGCACTCAACCGAACACCGGGGAGCTGTTTTTT
j_call: TRBJ2-7; clone_size: NA; d_call: NA; v_call: TRBV5-1; cdr3_aa: CASSLEGYEQYF; cdr3_nt: TGCGCCAGCAGCTTAGAGGGGTACGAGCAGTACTTC
j_call: TRBJ2-3; clone_size: NA; d_call: NA; v_call: TRBV5-1; cdr3_aa: CASSSDSSTDTQYF; cdr3_nt: TGCGCCAGCAGCTCTGACAGTAGCACAGATACGCAGTATTTT
j_call: TRBJ2-7; clone_size: NA; d_call: TRBD2; v_call: TRBV7-6; cdr3_aa: CASSLELAKKEREDEQYF; cdr3_nt: TGTGCCAGCAGCTTAGAATTGGCAAAGAAGGAGCGGGAGGACGAGCAGTACTTC
j_call: TRBJ2-1; clone_size: once; d_call: TRBD2; v_call: TRBV7-3; cdr3_aa: CASSALAGIYNEQFF; cdr3_nt: TGTGCCAGCAGCGCCCTAGCGGGGATATACAATGAGCAGTTCTTC
j_call: TRBJ2-1; clone_size: once; d_call: TRBD2; v_call: TRBV9; cdr3_aa: CASSVDSVAGGRNNEQFF; cdr3_nt: TGTGCCAGCAGCGTAGATTCGGTAGCGGGAGGGCGGAACAATGAGCAGTTCTTC
j_call: TRBJ2-1; clone_size: NA; d_call: NA; v_call: TRBV10-3; cdr3_aa: CATRTAPDNEQFF; cdr3_nt: TGTGCCACCCGGACAGCGCCCGACAATGAGCAGTTCTTC
j_call: TRBJ2-7; clone_size: NA; d_call: NA; v_call: TRBV7-8; cdr3_aa: CASSLGRAQSSYEQYF; cdr3_nt: TGTGCCAGCAGCTTAGGCAGGGCCCAGAGCTCCTACGAGCAGTACTTC
j_call: TRBJ2-5; clone_size: NA; d_call: NA; v_call: TRBV29-1; cdr3_aa: CSALPGSNQETQYF; cdr3_nt: TGCAGCGCCCTCCCAGGGAGCAACCAAGAGACCCAGTACTTC
j_call: TRBJ2-2; clone_size: NA; d_call: NA; v_call: TRBV5-1; cdr3_aa: CASSLARVSTGELFF; cdr3_nt: TGCGCCAGCAGCTTGGCCAGGGTTTCTACCGGGGAGCTGTTTTTT
j_call: TRBJ2-7; clone_size: NA; d_call: NA; v_call: TRBV6-5; cdr3_aa: CASSYWISPGYEQYF; cdr3_nt: TGTGCCAGCAGTTACTGGATATCTCCTGGCTACGAGCAGTACTTC
j_call: TRBJ2-5; clone_size: once; d_call: NA; v_call: TRBV5-8; cdr3_aa: CASSLVSKETQYF; cdr3_nt: TGTGCCAGCAGCTTGGTCAGTAAAGAGACCCAGTACTTC
j_call: TRBJ1-1; clone_size: NA; d_call: NA; v_call: TRBV5-1; cdr3_aa: CASSNKGNTEAFF; cdr3_nt: TGCGCCAGCAGCAACAAGGGGAACACTGAAGCTTTCTTT
j_call: TRBJ2-1; clone_size: once; d_call: NA; v_call: TRBV28; cdr3_aa: CASSPPGIGEQFF; cdr3_nt: TGTGCCAGCAGTCCACCCGGAATCGGGGAGCAGTTCTTC
j_call: TRBJ2-1; clone_size: once; d_call: TRBD2; v_call: TRBV11-2; cdr3_aa: CASSTRGGNNEQFF; cdr3_nt: TGTGCCAGCAGCACTCGCGGGGGAAACAATGAGCAGTTCTTC
j_call: TRBJ1-4; clone_size: NA; d_call: TRBD1; v_call: TRBV19; cdr3_aa: CASSVRGTVKLFF; cdr3_nt: TGTGCCAGTAGTGTTCGTGGGACAGTAAAACTGTTTTTT
j_call: TRBJ1-4; clone_size: NA; d_call: NA; v_call: TRBV29-1; cdr3_aa: CSVEGEGAPGEKLFF; cdr3_nt: TGCAGCGTTGAAGGGGAAGGGGCGCCTGGTGAAAAACTGTTTTTT
j_call: TRBJ2-7; clone_size: NA; d_call: TRBD2; v_call: TRBV2; cdr3_aa: CASKAGRALGEQYF; cdr3_nt: TGTGCCAGCAAGGCCGGGAGGGCCCTGGGAGAGCAGTACTTC
j_call: TRBJ2-7; clone_size: NA; d_call: TRBD2; v_call: TRBV7-8; cdr3_aa: CASSLEGGRSHYEQYF; cdr3_nt: TGTGCCAGCAGCTTAGAGGGCGGGAGGTCCCACTACGAGCAGTACTTC
j_call: TRBJ1-1; clone_size: NA; d_call: NA; v_call: TRBV18; cdr3_aa: CASSQTANTEAFF; cdr3_nt: TGTGCCAGCTCACAGACAGCCAACACTGAAGCTTTCTTT
j_call: TRBJ2-1; clone_size: NA; d_call: TRBD2; v_call: TRBV9; cdr3_aa: CASSATSGGNNEQFF; cdr3_nt: TGTGCCAGCAGCGCGACTAGCGGGGGGAACAATGAGCAGTTCTTC
j_call: TRBJ2-1; clone_size: NA; d_call: TRBD2; v_call: TRBV5-4; cdr3_aa: CASSRETSANEQFF; cdr3_nt: TGTGCCAGCAGCCGGGAGACTAGCGCTAATGAGCAGTTCTTC
j_call: TRBJ2-7; clone_size: NA; d_call: NA; v_call: TRBV11-3; cdr3_aa: CASSIRPLLEQYF; cdr3_nt: TGTGCCAGCAGCATCCGACCGCTTTTAGAGCAGTACTTC
j_call: TRBJ2-1; clone_size: NA; d_call: NA; v_call: TRBV7-9; cdr3_aa: CASITASNSYNEQFF; cdr3_nt: TGTGCCAGTATAACAGCGAGTAACTCCTACAATGAGCAGTTCTTC
j_call: TRBJ1-4; clone_size: once; d_call: NA; v_call: TRBV11-3; cdr3_aa: CASSLDRGTNEKLFF; cdr3_nt: TGTGCCAGCAGCTTAGATAGAGGGACTAATGAAAAACTGTTTTTT
j_call: TRBJ2-4; clone_size: NA; d_call: NA; v_call: TRBV5-8; cdr3_aa: CASSLDSGNIQYF; cdr3_nt: TGTGCCAGCAGCTTGGATTCTGGTAACATTCAGTACTTC
j_call: TRBJ2-1; clone_size: NA; d_call: NA; v_call: TRBV2; cdr3_aa: CASSYGVISYNEQFF; cdr3_nt: TGTGCCAGCTCCTATGGGGTGATCTCCTACAATGAGCAGTTCTTC
j_call: TRBJ2-4; clone_size: NA; d_call: NA; v_call: TRBV18; cdr3_aa: CASSPGGQKNIQYF; cdr3_nt: TGTGCCAGCTCACCGGGGGGGCAAAAAAACATTCAGTACTTC
j_call: TRBJ2-2; clone_size: NA; d_call: NA; v_call: TRBV28; cdr3_aa: CASRVNTGELFF; cdr3_nt: TGTGCCAGCAGGGTGAACACCGGGGAGCTGTTTTTT
j_call: TRBJ1-5; clone_size: NA; d_call: NA; v_call: TRBV29-1; cdr3_aa: CSVIGQNNQPQHF; cdr3_nt: TGCAGCGTTATCGGACAGAACAATCAGCCCCAGCATTTT
j_call: TRBJ2-7; clone_size: NA; d_call: TRBD1; v_call: TRBV10-3; cdr3_aa: CAISGGTGVAYEQYF; cdr3_nt: TGTGCCATCAGTGGAGGGACAGGGGTAGCCTACGAGCAGTACTTC
j_call: TRBJ2-7; clone_size: NA; d_call: NA; v_call: TRBV4-3; cdr3_aa: CASSQEGMPDHEQYF; cdr3_nt: TGCGCCAGCAGCCAAGAAGGCATGCCCGACCACGAGCAGTACTTC
j_call: TRBJ2-3; clone_size: NA; d_call: TRBD2; v_call: TRBV12-5; cdr3_aa: CASGPGTSQSDTQYF; cdr3_nt: TGTGCTAGTGGTCCCGGGACTAGTCAGTCAGATACGCAGTATTTT
j_call: TRBJ2-5; clone_size: once; d_call: NA; v_call: TRBV20-1; cdr3_aa: CSARIETQYF; cdr3_nt: TGCAGTGCTAGGATAGAGACCCAGTACTTC
j_call: TRBJ2-3; clone_size: NA; d_call: NA; v_call: TRBV7-9; cdr3_aa: CASSPRADTQYF; cdr3_nt: TGTGCCAGCAGCCCAAGAGCAGATACGCAGTATTTT
j_call: TRBJ1-2; clone_size: NA; d_call: NA; v_call: TRBV18; cdr3_aa: CASSGPVALNYGYTF; cdr3_nt: TGTGCCAGCTCCGGGCCCGTCGCCCTAAACTATGGCTACACCTTC
j_call: TRBJ1-5; clone_size: NA; d_call: NA; v_call: TRBV7-8; cdr3_aa: CASSLFTWRGRNIGNQPQHF; cdr3_nt: TGTGCCAGCAGCTTATTTACTTGGAGGGGGAGGAATATCGGCAATCAGCCCCAGCATTTT
j_call: TRBJ2-7; clone_size: NA; d_call: NA; v_call: TRBV5-1; cdr3_aa: CASRERGGFYEQYF; cdr3_nt: TGCGCCAGCAGAGAAAGAGGGGGATTCTACGAGCAGTACTTC
j_call: TRBJ1-3; clone_size: NA; d_call: TRBD1; v_call: TRBV15; cdr3_aa: CATSRPRDSSHTIYF; cdr3_nt: TGTGCCACCAGCAGACCCCGGGACAGCTCACACACCATATATTTT
j_call: TRBJ2-5; clone_size: NA; d_call: NA; v_call: TRBV5-1; cdr3_aa: CASSLAETEETQYF; cdr3_nt: TGCGCCAGCAGCTTGGCCGAGACAGAAGAGACCCAGTACTTC
j_call: TRBJ2-1; clone_size: NA; d_call: TRBD2; v_call: TRBV6-6; cdr3_aa: CASSAPGLGSEQFF; cdr3_nt: TGTGCCAGCAGTGCGCCGGGACTAGGAAGTGAGCAGTTCTTC
j_call: TRBJ2-2; clone_size: NA; d_call: TRBD2; v_call: TRBV5-1; cdr3_aa: CASSAGTSASGELFF; cdr3_nt: TGCGCCAGCAGCGCCGGGACTAGCGCGAGCGGGGAGCTGTTTTTT